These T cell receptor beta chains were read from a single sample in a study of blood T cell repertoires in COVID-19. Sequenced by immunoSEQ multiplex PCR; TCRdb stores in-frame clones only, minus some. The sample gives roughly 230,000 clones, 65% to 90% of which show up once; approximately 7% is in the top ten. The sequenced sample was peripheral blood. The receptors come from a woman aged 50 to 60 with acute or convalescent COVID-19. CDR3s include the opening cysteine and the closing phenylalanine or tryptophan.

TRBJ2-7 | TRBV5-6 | CASSISGSSYEQYF
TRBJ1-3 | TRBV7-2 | CASSWPPTTSGNTIYF
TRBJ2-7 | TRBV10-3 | CATRMTGGPYEQYF
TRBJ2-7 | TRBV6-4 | CATIFLAGTYEQYF
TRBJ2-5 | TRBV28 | CASSFASGSQETQYF
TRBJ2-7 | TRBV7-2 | CASSLDWGGNEQYF
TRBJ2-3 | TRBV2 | CASTRSDTQYF
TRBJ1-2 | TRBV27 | CASSLDTGYGYTF
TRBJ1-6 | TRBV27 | CASSLYQGDNSPLHF
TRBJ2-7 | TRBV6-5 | CASGHPEGEQYF
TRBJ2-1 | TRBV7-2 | CASRRGRENEQFF
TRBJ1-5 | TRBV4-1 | CASRIETGGLSSNQPQHF
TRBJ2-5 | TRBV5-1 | CASSRDRTNRETQYF
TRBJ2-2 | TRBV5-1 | CASSTWEGTGELFF
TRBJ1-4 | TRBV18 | CASSPPGLSNEKLFF
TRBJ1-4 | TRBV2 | CASIGDSNEKLFF
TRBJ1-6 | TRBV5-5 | CASSLFDRKNSPLHF
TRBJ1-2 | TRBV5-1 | CASSSTLRQVYTF